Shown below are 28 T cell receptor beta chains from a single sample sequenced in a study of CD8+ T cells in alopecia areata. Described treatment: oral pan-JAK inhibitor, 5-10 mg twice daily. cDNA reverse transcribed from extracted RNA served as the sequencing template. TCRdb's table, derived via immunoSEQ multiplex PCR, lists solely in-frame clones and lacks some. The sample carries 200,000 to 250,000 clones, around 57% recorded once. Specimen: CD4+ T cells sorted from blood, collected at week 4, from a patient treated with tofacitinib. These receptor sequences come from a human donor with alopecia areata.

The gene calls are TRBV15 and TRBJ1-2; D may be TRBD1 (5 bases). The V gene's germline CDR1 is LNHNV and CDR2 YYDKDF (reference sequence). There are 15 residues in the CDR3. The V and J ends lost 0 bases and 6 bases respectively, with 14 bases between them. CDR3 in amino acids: CATSRDLEVGDGYTF. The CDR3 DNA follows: TGTGCCACCAGCAGAGATCTAGAGGTGGGGGATGGCTACACCTTC.

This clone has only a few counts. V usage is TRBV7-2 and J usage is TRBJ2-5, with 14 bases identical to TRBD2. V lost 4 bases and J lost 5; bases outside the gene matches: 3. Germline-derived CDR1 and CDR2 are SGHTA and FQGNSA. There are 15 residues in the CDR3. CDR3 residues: CASSSGLAGDETQYF. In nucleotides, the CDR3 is TGTGCCAGCAGCTCGGGACTAGCGGGGGATGAGACCCAGTACTTC.

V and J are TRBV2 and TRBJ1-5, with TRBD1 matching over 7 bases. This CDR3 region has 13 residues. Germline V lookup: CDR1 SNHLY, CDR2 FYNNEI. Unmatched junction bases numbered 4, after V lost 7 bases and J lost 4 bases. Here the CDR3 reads CASTRQGNQPQHF. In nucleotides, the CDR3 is TGTGCCAGCACCCGACAGGGAAATCAGCCCCAGCATTTT.

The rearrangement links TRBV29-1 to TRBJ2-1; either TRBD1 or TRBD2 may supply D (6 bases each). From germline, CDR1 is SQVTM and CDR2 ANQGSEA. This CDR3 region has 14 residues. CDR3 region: CNTAVTGRYNEQFF. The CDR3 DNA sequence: TGCAACACCGCAGTCACAGGGAGGTACAATGAGCAGTTCTTC.

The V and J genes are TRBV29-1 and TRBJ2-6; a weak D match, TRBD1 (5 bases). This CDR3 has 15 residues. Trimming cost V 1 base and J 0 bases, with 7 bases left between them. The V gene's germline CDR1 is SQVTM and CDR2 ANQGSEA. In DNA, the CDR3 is TGCAGCGTTGAAGGGGGCGGCTCTGGGGCCAACGTCCTGACTTTC. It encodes CSVEGGGSGANVLTF.

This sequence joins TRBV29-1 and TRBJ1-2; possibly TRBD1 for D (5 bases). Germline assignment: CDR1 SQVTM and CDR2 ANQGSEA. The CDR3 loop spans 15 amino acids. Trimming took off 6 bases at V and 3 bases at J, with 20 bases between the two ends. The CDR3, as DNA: TGCAGCGTCCCCCCCGGTAGGGGAGGTGACTATGGCTACACCTTC. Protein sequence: CSVPPGRGGDYGYTF.

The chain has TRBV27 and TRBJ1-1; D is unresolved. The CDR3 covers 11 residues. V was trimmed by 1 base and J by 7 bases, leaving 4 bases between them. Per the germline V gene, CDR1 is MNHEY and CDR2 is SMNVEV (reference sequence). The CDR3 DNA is TGTGCCAGCAGTTTATACGGTGAAGCTTTCTTT. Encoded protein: CASSLYGEAFF.

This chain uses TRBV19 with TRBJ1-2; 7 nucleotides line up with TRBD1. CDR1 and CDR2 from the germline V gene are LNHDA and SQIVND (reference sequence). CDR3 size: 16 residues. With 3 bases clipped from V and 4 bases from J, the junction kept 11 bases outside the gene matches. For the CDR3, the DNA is TGTGCCAGTAGTATCTGGGACAGACCAGATTTCTATGGCTACACCTTC. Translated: CASSIWDRPDFYGYTF. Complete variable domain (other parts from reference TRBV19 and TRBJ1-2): DGGITQSPKYLFRKEGQNVTLSCEQNLNHDAMYWYRQDPGQGLRLIYYSQIVNDFQKGDIAEGYSVSREKKESFPLTVTSAQKNPTAFYLCASSIWDRPDFYGYTFGSGTRLTVV.

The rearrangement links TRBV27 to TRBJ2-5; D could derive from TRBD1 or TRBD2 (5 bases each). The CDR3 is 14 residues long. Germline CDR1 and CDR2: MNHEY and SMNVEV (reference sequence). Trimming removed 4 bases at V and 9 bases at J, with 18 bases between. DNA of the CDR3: TGTGCCAGCAGTTCTATGGGGACGGCCGTAGCCCAGTACTTC. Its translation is CASSSMGTAVAQYF.

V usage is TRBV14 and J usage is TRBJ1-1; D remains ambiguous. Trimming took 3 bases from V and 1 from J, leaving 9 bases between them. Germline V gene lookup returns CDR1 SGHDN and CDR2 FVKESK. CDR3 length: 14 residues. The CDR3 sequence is CASSQGLRNTEAFF. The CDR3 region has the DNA TGTGCCAGCAGCCAGGGGTTACGGAACACTGAAGCTTTCTTT.

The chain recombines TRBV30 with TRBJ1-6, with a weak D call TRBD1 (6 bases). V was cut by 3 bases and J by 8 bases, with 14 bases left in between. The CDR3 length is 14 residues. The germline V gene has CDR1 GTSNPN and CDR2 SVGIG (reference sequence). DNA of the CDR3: TGTGCCTGGAGCGAGGGGGATGGGTATTCACCCCTCCACTTT. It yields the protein CAWSEGDGYSPLHF. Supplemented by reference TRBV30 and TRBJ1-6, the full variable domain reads SQTIHQWPATLVQPVGSPLSLECTVEGTSNPNLYWYRQAAGRGLQLLFYSVGIGQISSEVPQNLSASRPQDRQFILSSKKLLLSDSGFYLCAWSEGDGYSPLHFGNGTRLTVT.

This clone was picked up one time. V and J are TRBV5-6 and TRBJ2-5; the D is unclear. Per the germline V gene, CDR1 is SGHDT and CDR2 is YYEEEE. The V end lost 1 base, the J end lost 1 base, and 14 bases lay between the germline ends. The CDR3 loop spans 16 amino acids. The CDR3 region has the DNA TGTGCCAGCAGCTTGCCAGGCCTAGGGCTCCAAGAGACCCAGTACTTC. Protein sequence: CASSLPGLGLQETQYF.

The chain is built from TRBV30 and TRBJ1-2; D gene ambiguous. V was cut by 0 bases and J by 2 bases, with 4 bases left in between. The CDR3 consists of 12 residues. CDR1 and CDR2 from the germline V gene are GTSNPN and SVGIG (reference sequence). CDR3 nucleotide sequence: TGTGCCTGGAGTGTACAGAACTATGGCTACACCTTC. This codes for CAWSVQNYGYTF.

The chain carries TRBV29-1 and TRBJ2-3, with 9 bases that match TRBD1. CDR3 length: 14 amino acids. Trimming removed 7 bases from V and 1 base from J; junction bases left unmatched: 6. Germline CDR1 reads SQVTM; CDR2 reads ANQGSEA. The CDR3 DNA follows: TGCAGCGGTACAGGGGGCGCGGGCACAGATACGCAGTATTTT. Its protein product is CSGTGGAGTDTQYF.

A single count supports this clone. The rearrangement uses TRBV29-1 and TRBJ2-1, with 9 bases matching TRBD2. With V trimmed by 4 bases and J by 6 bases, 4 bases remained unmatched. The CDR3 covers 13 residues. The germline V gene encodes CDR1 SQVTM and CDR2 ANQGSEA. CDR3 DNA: TGCAGCGTTGCGCCTAGCGGGGTCAATGAGCAGTTCTTC. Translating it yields CSVAPSGVNEQFF.

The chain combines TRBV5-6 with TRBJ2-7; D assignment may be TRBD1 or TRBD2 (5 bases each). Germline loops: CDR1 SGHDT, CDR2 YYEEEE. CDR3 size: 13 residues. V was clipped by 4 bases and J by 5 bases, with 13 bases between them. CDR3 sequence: CASSPVEGNEQYF. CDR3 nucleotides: TGTGCCAGCAGCCCGGTAGAGGGGAACGAGCAGTACTTC.

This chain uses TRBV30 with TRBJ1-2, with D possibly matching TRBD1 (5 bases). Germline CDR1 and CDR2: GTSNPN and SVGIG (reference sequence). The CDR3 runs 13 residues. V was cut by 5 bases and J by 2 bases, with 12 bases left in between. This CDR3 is CAWGTGDNYGYTF. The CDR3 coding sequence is TGTGCCTGGGGGACGGGGGACAACTATGGCTACACCTTC.

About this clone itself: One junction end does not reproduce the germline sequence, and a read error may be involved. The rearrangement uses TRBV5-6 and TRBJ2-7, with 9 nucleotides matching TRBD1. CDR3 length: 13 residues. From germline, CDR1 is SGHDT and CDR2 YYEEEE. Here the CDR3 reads CASSPKAGTGNHF. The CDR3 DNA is TGTGCCAGCAGTCCAAAAGCCGGGACAGGGAACCACTTC.

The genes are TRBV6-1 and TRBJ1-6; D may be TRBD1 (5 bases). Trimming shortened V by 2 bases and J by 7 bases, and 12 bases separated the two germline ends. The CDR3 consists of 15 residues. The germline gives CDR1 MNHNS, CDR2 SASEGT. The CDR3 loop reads CASSEFRQFNSPLHF. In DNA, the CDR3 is TGTGCCAGCAGTGAATTTAGACAGTTCAATTCACCCCTCCACTTT.

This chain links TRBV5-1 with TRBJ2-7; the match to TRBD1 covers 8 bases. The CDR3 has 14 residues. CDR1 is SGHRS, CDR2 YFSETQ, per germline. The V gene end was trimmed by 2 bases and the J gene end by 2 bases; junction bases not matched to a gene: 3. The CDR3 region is CASSLGQGPYEQYF. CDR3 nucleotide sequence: TGCGCCAGCAGCTTAGGACAGGGTCCCTACGAGCAGTACTTC.

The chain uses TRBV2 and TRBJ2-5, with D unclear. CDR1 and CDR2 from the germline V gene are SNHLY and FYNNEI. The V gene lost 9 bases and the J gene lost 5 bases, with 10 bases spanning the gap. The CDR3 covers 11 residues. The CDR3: CARAFGETQYF. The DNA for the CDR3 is TGTGCCAGGGCCTTTGGGGAGACCCAGTACTTC.

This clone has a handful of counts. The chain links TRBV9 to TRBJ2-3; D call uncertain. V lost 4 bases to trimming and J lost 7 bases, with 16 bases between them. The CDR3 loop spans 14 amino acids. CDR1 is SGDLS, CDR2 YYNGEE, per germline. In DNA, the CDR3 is TGTGCCAGCAGCCCCTTGGGATCACCCCATACGCAGTATTTT. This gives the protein CASSPLGSPHTQYF.

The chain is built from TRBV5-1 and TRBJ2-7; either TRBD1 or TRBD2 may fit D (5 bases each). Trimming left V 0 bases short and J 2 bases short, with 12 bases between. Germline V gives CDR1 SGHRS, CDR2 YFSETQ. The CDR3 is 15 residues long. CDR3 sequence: CASSLVEGKTYEQYF. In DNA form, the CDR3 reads TGCGCCAGCAGCTTGGTAGAGGGGAAAACCTACGAGCAGTACTTC.

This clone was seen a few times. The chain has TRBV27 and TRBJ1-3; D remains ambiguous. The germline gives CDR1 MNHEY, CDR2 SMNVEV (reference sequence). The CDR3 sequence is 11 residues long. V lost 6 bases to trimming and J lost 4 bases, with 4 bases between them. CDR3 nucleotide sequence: TGTGCCAGCAGATTAGGAAACACCATATATTTT. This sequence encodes CASRLGNTIYF.

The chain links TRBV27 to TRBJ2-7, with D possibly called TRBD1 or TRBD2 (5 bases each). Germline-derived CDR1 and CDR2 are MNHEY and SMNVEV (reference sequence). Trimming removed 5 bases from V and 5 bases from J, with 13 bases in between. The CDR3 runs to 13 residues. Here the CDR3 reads CASSPLLGDEQYF. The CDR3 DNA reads TGTGCCAGCAGTCCCCTACTGGGGGACGAGCAGTACTTC.

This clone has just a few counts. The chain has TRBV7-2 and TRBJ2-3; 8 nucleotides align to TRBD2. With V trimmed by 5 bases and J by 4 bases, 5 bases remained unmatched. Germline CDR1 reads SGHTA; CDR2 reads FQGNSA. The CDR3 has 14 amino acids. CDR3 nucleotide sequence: TGTGCCAGCAGCCCCCAGCGGGGGCCAGATACGCAGTATTTT. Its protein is CASSPQRGPDTQYF.

Here the CDR3 DNA reads TGTGCCAGCAGCCACTCAGGGGGCTTGGGAAATTCACCCCTCCACTTT. It is translated as CASSHSGGLGNSPLHF. V usage is TRBV14 and J usage is TRBJ1-6, with 8 bases lining up with TRBD1. Germline V gene sequence: CDR1 SGHDN, CDR2 FVKESK. The V gene end was trimmed by 3 bases and the J gene end by 7 bases; junction bases not matched to a gene: 8. The CDR3 runs to 16 residues.

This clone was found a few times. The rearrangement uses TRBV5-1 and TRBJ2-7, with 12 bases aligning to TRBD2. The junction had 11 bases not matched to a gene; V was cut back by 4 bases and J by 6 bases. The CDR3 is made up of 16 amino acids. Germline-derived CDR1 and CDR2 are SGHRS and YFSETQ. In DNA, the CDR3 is TGCGCCAGCAGCCAGTCACCGGGACTAGCGGGTAGCGAGCAGTACTTC. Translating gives CASSQSPGLAGSEQYF.